This record concerns one T cell receptor beta chain sequence. Its antigen is not identified. The data are from a study of shared clonotypes between healthy human individuals. The study's findings and limits: Roughly 5% was the fraction of naive CD4 clonotypes found shared across a handful of donors. What naive subsets generally showed was a larger estimated richness than memory subsets showed.

CD45RO-negative cells were positively selected for CCR7, leaving out terminally differentiated effector memory CD45RA+ cells. The material for each subset, its genomic DNA, was split evenly across several immunoSEQ plates. Libraries were prepared by immunoSEQ multiplex PCR; TCRdb keeps only in-frame clonotypes and omits some of them. The sample lists hundreds of thousands of clones, 90% to 97% occurring once. Germline values: CDR1 SGHAT, CDR2 FQDESV (reference sequence). The CDR3 has 13 residues. Unmatched junction bases numbered 10, after V lost 9 bases and J lost 9 bases. The clonotype was recovered from a woman in her thirties in good health. Sequenced material: naive CD8+ T cells sorted from blood. The chain has TRBV11-1 and TRBJ2-4; 8 positions agree with TRBD1. CDR3 protein: CASKQGGASIQYF. DNA of the CDR3: TGTGCCAGTAAACAGGGGGGTGCGAGCATTCAGTACTTC. Supplemented by reference TRBV11-1 and TRBJ2-4, the full variable domain reads EAEVAQSPRYKITEKSQAVAFWCDPISGHATLYWYRQILGQGPELLVQFQDESVVDDSQLPKDRFSAERLKGVDSTLKIQPAELGDSAMYLCASKQGGASIQYFGAGTRLSVL.